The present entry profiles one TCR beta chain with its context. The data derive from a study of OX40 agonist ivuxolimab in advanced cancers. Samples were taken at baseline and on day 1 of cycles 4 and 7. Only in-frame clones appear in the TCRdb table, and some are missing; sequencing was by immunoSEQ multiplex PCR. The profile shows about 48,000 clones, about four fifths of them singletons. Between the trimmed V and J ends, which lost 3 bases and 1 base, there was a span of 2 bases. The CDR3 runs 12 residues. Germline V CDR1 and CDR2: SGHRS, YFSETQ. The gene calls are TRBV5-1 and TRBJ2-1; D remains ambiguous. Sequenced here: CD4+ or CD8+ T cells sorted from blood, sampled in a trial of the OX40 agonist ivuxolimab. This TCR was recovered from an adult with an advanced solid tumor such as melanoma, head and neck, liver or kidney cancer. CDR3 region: CASSYSYNEQFF. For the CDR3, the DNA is TGCGCCAGCAGCTATTCCTACAATGAGCAGTTCTTC. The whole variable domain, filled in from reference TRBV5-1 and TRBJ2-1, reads KAGVTQTPRYLIKTRGQQVTLSCSPISGHRSVSWYQQTPGQGLQFLFEYFSETQRNKGNFPGRFSGRQFSNSRSEMNVSTLELGDSALYLCASSYSYNEQFFGPGTRLTVL.